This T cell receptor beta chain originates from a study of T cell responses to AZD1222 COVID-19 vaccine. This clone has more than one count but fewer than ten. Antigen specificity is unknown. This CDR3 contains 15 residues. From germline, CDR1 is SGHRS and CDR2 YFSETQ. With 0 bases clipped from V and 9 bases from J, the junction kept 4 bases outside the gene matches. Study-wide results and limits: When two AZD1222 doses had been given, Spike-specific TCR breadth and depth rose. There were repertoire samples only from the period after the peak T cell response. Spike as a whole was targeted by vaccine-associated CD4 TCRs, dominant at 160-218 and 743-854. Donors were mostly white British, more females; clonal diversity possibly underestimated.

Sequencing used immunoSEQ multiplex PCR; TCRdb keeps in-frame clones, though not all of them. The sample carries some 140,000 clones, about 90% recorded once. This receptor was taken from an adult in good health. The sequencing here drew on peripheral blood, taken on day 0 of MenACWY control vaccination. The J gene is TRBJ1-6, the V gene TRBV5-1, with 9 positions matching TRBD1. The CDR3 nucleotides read TGCGCCAGCAGCTTGGACGGACAGGGGACTTCACCCCTCCACTTT. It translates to CASSLDGQGTSPLHF.